This T cell receptor beta chain was found in a study of blood T cell repertoires in COVID-19. Study background: COVID-19 samples, acute and convalescent, were from the United States, Italy and Spain.

In the original processing: By means of reference gene primer amplification, nucleated cell counts were estimated. Here immunoSEQ multiplex PCR was the method, and the copy in TCRdb shows in-frame clones only, minus some. V and J calls and clone size are given by that table; D and trimming were obtained from the DNA. The repertoire holds approximately 61,000 clones, with around 85% as singletons. CDR3 length: 16 residues. The junction had 11 bases not matched to a gene; V was cut back by 3 bases and J by 3 bases. Germline-derived CDR1 and CDR2 are SGHRS and YFSETQ. Sample: peripheral blood. The chain has TRBV5-1 and TRBJ2-7, with 8 positions matching TRBD2. This clonotype was sampled from a human donor in a cohort sampled during active COVID-19. The CDR3 region has the DNA TGCGCCAGCAGCTCGGGGGGGGGAACCCAAAACTACGAGCAGTACTTC. This gives the protein CASSSGGGTQNYEQYF.